The clone carrying this T cell receptor beta chain was picked up many times. Its antigen is currently unknown. This sample is part of a study of post-analysis software for immune sequencing data. Presence of unique molecular identifiers characterized the TCR beta cDNA libraries. Each CDR3 protein gets one entry after TCRdb re-called the PCR reads with MiXCR. The sample contains roughly 730,000 distinct CDR3 sequences, roughly 27% of which appear only once. Germline CDR1 ENHRY, CDR2 SYGVKD. This CDR3 comprises 15 residues. The ends lost 6 bases at V and 5 bases at J; junction bases unmatched: 9. Study results and limitations: TRBV segments more frequent in patients than in controls numbered a few and included TRBV5-6, TRBV5-1 and TRBV20-1.

Sequencing was performed on blood. This TCR was recovered from a girl aged 10 to 17 with multiple sclerosis. The chain couples TRBV10-3 to TRBJ2-1; 8 nucleotides agree with TRBD2. The CDR3 DNA is TGTGCCATCAGCCCGGTGTCAGCGGGAGACAATGAGCAGTTCTTC. It is translated as CAISPVSAGDNEQFF.